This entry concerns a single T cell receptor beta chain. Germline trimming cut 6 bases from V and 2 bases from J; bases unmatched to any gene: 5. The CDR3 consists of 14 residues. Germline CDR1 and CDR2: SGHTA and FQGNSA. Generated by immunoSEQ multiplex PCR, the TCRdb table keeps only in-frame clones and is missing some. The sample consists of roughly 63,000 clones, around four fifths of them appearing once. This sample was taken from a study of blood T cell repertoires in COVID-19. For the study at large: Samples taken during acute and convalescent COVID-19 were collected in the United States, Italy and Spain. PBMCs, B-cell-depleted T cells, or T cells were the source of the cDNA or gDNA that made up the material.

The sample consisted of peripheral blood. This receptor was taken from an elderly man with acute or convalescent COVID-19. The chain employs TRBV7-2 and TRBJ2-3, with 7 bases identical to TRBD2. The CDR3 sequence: CASSSAGDTDTQYF. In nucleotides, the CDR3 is TGTGCCAGCAGTTCTGCGGGAGACACAGATACGCAGTATTTT. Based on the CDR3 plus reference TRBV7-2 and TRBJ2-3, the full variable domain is GAGVSQSPSNKVTEKGKDVELRCDPISGHTALYWYRQSLGQGLEFLIYFQGNSAPDKSGLPSDRFSAERTGGSVSTLTIQRTQQEDSAVYLCASSSAGDTDTQYFGPGTRLTVL.